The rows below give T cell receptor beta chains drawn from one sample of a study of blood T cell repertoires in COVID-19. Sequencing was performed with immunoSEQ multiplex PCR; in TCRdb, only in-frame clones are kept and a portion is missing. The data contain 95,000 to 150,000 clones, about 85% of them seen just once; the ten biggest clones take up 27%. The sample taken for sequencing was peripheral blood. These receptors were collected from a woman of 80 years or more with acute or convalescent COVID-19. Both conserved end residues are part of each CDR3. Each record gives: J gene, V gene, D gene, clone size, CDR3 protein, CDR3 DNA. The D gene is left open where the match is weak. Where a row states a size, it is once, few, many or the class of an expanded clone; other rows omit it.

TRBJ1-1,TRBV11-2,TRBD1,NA,CASRPGGWGMVNTEAFF,TGTGCCAGCAGACCAGGGGGTTGGGGGATGGTGAACACTGAAGCTTTCTTT
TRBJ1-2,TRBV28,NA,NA,CASSLREINYGYTF,TGTGCCAGCAGTTTGAGGGAGATTAACTATGGCTACACCTTC
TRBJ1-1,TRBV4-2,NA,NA,CASSRGGDMNTEAFF,TGTGCCAGCAGCCGAGGGGGGGACATGAACACTGAAGCTTTCTTT
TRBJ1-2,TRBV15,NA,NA,CATSRTLQGNYGYTF,TGTGCCACCAGCCGAACCCTACAGGGTAACTATGGCTACACCTTC
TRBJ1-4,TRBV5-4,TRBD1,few,CASGVGTGGEKLFF,TGTGCCAGCGGAGTCGGGACAGGTGGTGAAAAACTGTTTTTT
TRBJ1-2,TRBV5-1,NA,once,CASSLTANYGYTF,TGCGCCAGCAGCTTGACAGCAAACTATGGCTACACCTTC
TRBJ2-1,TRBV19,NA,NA,CASRQARGLDEQFF,TGTGCCAGTAGACAAGCTAGGGGATTGGATGAGCAGTTCTTC
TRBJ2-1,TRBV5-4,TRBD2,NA,CASSAKAGTSGYNEQFF,TGTGCCAGCAGCGCGAAGGCCGGGACTAGCGGTTACAATGAGCAGTTCTTC
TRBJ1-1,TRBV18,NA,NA,CASSTGLDVEAFF,TGTGCCAGCTCGACTGGACTGGATGTTGAAGCTTTCTTT
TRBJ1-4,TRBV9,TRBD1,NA,CASSIAGTDNEKLFF,TGTGCCAGCAGCATTGCCGGGACAGATAATGAAAAACTGTTTTTT
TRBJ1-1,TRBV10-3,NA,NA,CAISERGGNTEAFF,TGTGCCATCAGTGAGAGGGGAGGGAACACTGAAGCTTTCTTT
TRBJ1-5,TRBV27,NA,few,CASSSGTTPRQPQHF,TGTGCCAGCAGTTCCGGGACAACCCCCCGTCAGCCCCAGCATTTT
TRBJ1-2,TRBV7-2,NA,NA,CASSNRETEYGYTF,TGTGCCAGCAGCAACAGGGAAACGGAGTATGGCTACACCTTC
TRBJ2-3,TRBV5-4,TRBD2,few,CASSLGGSGTDTQYF,TGTGCCAGCAGCTTGGGTGGTAGCGGGACAGATACGCAGTATTTT
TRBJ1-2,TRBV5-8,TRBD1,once,CASSLPGTGTGGYTF,TGTGCCAGCAGCTTACCCGGGACAGGGACAGGCGGCTACACCTTC
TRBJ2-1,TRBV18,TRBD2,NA,CASSPGTSGGRVGQFF,TGTGCCAGCTCACCCGGAACTAGCGGGGGGCGAGTAGGGCAGTTCTTC
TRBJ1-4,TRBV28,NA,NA,CASSLTPQGKKLFF,TGTGCCAGCAGCCTAACACCCCAGGGGAAAAAACTGTTTTTT
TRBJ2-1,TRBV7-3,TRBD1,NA,CASSPEDRGEQFF,TGTGCCAGCAGCCCGGAGGACAGGGGTGAGCAGTTCTTC
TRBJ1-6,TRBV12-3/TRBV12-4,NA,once,CASSGQTNSPLHF,TGTGCCAGCAGTGGACAGACAAATTCACCCCTCCACTTT
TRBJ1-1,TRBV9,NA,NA,CASSELTGRIMNTEAFF,TGTGCCAGCAGCGAATTGACAGGCCGAATTATGAACACTGAAGCTTTCTTT
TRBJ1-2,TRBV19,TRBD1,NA,CASTDRGIGYTF,TGTGCCAGTACCGACAGGGGAATAGGCTACACCTTC
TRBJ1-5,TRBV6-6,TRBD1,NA,CASSRDRDSYSNQPQHF,TGTGCCAGCAGTCGGGACAGGGATTCTTATAGCAATCAGCCCCAGCATTTT
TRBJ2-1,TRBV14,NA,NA,CASSQDLRWEQFF,TGTGCCAGCAGCCAAGATCTTCGGTGGGAGCAGTTCTTC
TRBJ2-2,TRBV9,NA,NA,CASSVGGVANTGELFF,TGTGCCAGCAGCGTAGGGGGGGTAGCGAACACCGGGGAGCTGTTTTTT
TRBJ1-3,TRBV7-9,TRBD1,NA,CASSPTGLSAGNTIYF,TGTGCCAGCAGCCCGACAGGGCTTAGCGCTGGAAACACCATATATTTT
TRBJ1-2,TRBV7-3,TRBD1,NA,CASSSFAGGGYTF,TGTGCCAGCAGCTCCTTTGCAGGGGGTGGCTACACCTTC
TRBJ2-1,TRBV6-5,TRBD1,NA,CASNSPWTGGGEQFF,TGTGCCAGCAATTCCCCATGGACAGGGGGCGGTGAGCAGTTCTTC
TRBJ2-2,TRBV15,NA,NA,CATSRDGGTMSTNTGELFF,TGTGCCACCAGCAGAGATGGAGGAACTATGTCAACGAACACCGGGGAGCTGTTTTTT
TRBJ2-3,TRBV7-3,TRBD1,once,CASSSGQDPDTQYF,TGTGCCAGCAGCTCCGGACAGGATCCAGATACGCAGTATTTT
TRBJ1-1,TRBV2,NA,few,CASTTQQGSGTEAFF,TGTGCCAGCACCACACAACAGGGTTCGGGGACTGAAGCTTTCTTT
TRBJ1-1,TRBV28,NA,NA,CASSVPGLQNTEAFF,TGTGCCAGCAGTGTGCCGGGACTTCAGAACACTGAAGCTTTCTTT
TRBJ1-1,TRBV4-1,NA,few,CASSQDRQGSAFF,TGCGCCAGCAGCCAAGATCGGCAGGGTTCGGCTTTCTTT
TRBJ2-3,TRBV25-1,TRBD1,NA,CASNRGRADTQYF,TGTGCCAGCAACAGGGGGCGAGCAGATACGCAGTATTTT
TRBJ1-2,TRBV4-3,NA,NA,CASSQGGRDYGYTF,TGCGCCAGCAGCCAAGGGGGGAGGGACTATGGCTACACCTTC
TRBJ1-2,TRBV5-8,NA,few,CASRNAMRRARNYGYTF,TGTGCCAGCAGGAACGCCATGAGGAGGGCGAGGAACTATGGCTACACCTTC
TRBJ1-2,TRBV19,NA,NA,CASKRAQTNYGYTF,TGTGCCAGTAAGAGGGCACAGACTAACTATGGCTACACCTTC
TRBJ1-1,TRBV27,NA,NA,CASRKFEYRSTEAFF,TGTGCCAGCCGGAAATTCGAATATCGGAGCACTGAAGCTTTCTTT
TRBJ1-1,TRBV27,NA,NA,CASSLMGRAGTEAFF,TGTGCCAGCAGTTTAATGGGGAGGGCTGGCACTGAAGCTTTCTTT
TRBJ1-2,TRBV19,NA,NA,CASSNRVNYGYTF,TGTGCCAGTAGTAACAGGGTTAACTATGGCTACACCTTC
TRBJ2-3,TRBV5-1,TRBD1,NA,CASSPGQAQSNTQYF,TGCGCCAGCAGCCCCGGACAGGCGCAGTCAAATACGCAGTATTTT
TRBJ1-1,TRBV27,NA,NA,CASRDGGLNTEAFF,TGTGCCAGCCGCGATGGGGGCCTCAACACTGAAGCTTTCTTT
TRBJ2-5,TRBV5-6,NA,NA,CASSVTSRGWQETQYF,TGTGCCAGCAGCGTTACTAGTCGGGGTTGGCAAGAGACCCAGTACTTC
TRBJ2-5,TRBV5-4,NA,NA,CASSLGRYQETQYF,TGTGCCAGCAGCTTAGGCAGGTACCAAGAGACCCAGTACTTC
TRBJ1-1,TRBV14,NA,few,CASSQLPWERLSNTEAFF,TGTGCCAGCAGCCAATTACCGTGGGAGCGACTATCGAACACTGAAGCTTTCTTT
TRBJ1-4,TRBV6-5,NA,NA,CASSPGTPGNQKLFF,TGTGCCAGCAGCCCCGGGACACCGGGGAATCAAAAACTGTTTTTT
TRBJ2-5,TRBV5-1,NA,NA,CASSLELAFKETQYF,TGCGCCAGCAGCTTGGAGCTAGCTTTTAAAGAGACCCAGTACTTC
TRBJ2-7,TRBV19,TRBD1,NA,CASSDRGMGEQYF,TGTGCCAGTAGTGACAGGGGTATGGGCGAGCAGTACTTC
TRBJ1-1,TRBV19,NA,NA,CASSILQGYAFF,TGTGCCAGTAGTATCTTACAGGGATACGCTTTCTTT
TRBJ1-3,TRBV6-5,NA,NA,CASSFSGHSGNTIYF,TGTGCCAGCAGTTTTTCAGGACACTCTGGAAACACCATATATTTT
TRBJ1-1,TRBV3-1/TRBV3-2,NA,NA,CASSQGGGMNTEAFF,TGTGCCAGCAGCCAAGGAGGGGGTATGAACACTGAAGCTTTCTTT
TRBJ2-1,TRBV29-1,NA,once,CSVVGASEQFF,TGCAGCGTTGTAGGAGCATCCGAGCAGTTCTTC
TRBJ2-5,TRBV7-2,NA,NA,CASSLNRAETQYF,TGTGCCAGCAGCTTAAACAGGGCAGAGACCCAGTACTTC